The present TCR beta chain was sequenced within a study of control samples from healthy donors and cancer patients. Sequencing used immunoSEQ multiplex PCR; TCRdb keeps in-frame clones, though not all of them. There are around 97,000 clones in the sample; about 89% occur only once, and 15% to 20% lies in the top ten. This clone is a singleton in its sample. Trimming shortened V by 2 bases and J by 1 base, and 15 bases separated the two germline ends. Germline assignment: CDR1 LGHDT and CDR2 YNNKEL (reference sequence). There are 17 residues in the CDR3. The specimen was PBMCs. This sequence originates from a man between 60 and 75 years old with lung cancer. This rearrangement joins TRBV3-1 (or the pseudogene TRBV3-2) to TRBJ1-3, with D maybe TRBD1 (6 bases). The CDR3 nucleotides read TGTGCCAGCAGCCAAATCCCCGGGACAATATCTGGAAACACCATATATTTT. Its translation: CASSQIPGTISGNTIYF.